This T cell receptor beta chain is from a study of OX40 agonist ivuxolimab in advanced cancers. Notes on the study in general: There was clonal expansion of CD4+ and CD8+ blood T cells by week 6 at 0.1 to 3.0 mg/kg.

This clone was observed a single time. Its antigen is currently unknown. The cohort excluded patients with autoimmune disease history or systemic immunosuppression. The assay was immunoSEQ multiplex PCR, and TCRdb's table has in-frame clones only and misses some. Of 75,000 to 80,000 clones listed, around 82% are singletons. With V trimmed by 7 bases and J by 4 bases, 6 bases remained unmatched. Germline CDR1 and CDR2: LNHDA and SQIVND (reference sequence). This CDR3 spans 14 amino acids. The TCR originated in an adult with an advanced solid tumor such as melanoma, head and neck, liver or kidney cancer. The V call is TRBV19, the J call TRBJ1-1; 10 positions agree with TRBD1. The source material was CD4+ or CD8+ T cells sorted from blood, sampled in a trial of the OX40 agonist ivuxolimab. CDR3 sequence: CASNDRGQSTEAFF. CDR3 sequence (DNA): TGTGCCAGTAACGACAGGGGGCAAAGCACTGAAGCTTTCTTT.